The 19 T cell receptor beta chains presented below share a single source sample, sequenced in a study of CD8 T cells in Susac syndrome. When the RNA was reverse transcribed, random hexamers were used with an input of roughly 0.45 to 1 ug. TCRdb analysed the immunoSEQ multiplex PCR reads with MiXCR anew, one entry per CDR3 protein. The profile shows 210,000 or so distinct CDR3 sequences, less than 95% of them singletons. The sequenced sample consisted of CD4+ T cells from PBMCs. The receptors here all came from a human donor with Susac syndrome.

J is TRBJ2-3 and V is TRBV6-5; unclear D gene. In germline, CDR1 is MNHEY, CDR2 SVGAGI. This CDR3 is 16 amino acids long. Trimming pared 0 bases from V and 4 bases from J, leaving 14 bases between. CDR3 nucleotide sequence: TGTGCCAGCAGTTACTCGAATGACCCTTTTGCAGATACGCAGTATTTT. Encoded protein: CASSYSNDPFADTQYF.

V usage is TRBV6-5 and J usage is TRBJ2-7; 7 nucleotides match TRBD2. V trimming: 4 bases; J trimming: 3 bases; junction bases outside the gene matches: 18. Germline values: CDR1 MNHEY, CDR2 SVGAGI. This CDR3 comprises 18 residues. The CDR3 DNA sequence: TGTGCCAGCAGTTCCTCCCCCGAGGGGAGCGGGGACCTCTACGAGCAGTACTTC. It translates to CASSSSPEGSGDLYEQYF.

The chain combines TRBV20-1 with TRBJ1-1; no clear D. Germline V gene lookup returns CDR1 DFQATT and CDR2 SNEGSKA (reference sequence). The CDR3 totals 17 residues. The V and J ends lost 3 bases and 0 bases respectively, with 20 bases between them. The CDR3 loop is CSARPFSLGALNTEAFF. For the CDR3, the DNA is TGCAGTGCTAGGCCTTTCTCGTTGGGCGCCCTGAACACTGAAGCTTTCTTT.

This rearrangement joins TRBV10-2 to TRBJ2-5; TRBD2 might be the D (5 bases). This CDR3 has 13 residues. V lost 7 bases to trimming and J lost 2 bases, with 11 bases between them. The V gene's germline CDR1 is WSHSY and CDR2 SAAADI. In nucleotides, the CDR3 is TGCGCCAGCACCCAAACTAGACAAGAGACCCAGTACTTC. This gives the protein CASTQTRQETQYF.

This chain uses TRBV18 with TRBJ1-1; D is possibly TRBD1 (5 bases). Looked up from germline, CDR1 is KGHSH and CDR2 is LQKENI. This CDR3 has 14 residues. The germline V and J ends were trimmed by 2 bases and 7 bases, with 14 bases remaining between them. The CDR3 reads CASSPLRGLGEAFF. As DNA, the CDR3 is TGTGCCAGCTCACCATTAAGGGGATTAGGTGAAGCTTTCTTT.

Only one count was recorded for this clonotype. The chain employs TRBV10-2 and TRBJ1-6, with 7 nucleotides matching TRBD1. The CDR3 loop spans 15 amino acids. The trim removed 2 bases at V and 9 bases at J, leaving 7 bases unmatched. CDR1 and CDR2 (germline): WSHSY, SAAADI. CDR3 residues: CASSEMTGRISPLHF. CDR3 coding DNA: TGCGCCAGCAGTGAGATGACAGGGCGGATTTCACCCCTCCACTTT.

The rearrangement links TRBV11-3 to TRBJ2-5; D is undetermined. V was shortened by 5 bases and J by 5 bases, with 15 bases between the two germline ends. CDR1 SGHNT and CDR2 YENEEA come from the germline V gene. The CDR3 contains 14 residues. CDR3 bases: TGTGCCAGCAGCGCCCCGGAAGGCCGGGAGACCCAGTACTTC. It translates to CASSAPEGRETQYF.

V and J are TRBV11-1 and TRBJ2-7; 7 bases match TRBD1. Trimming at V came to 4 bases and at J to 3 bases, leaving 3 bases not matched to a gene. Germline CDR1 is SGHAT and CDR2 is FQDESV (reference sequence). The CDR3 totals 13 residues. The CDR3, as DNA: TGTGCCAGCAGCTCCCGGGACAGCTACGAGCAGTACTTC. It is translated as CASSSRDSYEQYF.

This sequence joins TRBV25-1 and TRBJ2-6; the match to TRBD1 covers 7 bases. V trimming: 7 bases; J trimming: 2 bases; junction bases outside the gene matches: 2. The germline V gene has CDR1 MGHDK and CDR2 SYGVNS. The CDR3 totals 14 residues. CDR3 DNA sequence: TGTGCCAGCAAAGGGGGCCCTGGGGCCAACGTCCTGACTTTC. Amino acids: CASKGGPGANVLTF.

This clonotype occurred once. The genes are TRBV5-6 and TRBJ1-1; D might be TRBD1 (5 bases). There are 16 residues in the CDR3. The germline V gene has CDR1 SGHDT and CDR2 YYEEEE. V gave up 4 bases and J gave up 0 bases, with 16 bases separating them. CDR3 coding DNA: TGTGCCAGCAGCACCGGGGACCGCTTGCTGAACACTGAAGCTTTCTTT. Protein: CASSTGDRLLNTEAFF.

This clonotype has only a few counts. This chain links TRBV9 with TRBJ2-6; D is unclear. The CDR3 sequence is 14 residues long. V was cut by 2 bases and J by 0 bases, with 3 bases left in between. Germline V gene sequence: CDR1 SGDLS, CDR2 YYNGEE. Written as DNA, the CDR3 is TGTGCCAGCAGCGTTGGCTCTGGGGCCAACGTCCTGACTTTC. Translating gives CASSVGSGANVLTF. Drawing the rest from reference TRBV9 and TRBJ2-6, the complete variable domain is DSGVTQTPKHLITATGQRVTLRCSPRSGDLSVYWYQQSLDQGLQFLIQYYNGEERAKGNILERFSAQQFPDLHSELNLSSLELGDSALYFCASSVGSGANVLTFGAGSRLTVL.

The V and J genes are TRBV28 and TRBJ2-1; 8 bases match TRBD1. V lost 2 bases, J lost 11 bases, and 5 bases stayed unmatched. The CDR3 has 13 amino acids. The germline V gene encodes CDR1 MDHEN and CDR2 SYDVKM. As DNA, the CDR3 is TGTGCCAGCAGTTTACCAACAGGGGGTAAGCAGTTCTTC. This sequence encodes CASSLPTGGKQFF.

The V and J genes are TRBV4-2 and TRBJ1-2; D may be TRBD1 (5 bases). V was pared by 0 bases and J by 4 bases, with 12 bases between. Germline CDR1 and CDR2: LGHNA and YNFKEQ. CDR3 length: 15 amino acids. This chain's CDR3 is CASSQEELGGYGYTF. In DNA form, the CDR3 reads TGTGCCAGCAGCCAAGAGGAGCTTGGGGGCTATGGCTACACCTTC.

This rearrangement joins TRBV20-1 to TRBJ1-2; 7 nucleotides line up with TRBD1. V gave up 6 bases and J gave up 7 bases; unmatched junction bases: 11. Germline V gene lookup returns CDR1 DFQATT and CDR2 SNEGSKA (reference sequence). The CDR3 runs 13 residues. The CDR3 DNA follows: TGCAGTGCCACCACTACAGGGGTAACTGGCTACACCTTC. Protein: CSATTTGVTGYTF.

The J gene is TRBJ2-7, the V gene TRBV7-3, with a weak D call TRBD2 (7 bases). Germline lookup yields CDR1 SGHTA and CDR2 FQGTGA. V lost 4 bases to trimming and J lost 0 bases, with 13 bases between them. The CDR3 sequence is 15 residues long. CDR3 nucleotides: TGTGCCAGCAGCTCTTCCGCGGGGGCCTCCTACGAGCAGTACTTC. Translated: CASSSSAGASYEQYF.

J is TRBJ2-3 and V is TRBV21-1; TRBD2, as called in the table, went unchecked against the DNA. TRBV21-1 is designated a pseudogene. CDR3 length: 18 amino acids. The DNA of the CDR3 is TGTGCCAGCACCCAAACCCGATTAGCGGGGACCCTTACAGATACGCAGTATTTT. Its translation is CASTQTRLAGTLTDTQYF.

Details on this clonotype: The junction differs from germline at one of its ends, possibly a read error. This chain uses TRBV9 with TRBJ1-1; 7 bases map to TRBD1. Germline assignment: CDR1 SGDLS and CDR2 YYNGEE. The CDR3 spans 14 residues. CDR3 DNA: TGTGCCAGCAGCTCTCAGGGGGGAAACACTGGAGCTTTCTTT. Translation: CASSSQGGNTGAFF.

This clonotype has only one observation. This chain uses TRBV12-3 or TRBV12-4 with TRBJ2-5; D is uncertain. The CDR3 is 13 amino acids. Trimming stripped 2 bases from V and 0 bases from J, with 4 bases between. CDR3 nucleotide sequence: TGTGCCAGCAGTTTAAACAACCAAGAGACCCAGTACTTC. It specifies CASSLNNQETQYF.

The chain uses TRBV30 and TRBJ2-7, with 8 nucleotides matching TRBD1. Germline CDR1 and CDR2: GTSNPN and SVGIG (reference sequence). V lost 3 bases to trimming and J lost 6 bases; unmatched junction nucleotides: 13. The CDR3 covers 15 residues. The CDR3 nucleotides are TGTGCCTGGAGAGAGCGAGACAGGGGCCCCCTCGAGCAGTACTTC. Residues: CAWRERDRGPLEQYF. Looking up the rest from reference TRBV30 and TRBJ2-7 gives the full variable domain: SQTIHQWPATLVQPVGSPLSLECTVEGTSNPNLYWYRQAAGRGLQLLFYSVGIGQISSEVPQNLSASRPQDRQFILSSKKLLLSDSGFYLCAWRERDRGPLEQYFGPGTRLTVT.